What follows are 29 T cell receptor beta chains derived from one specimen sequenced in a study of T cell responses to AZD1222 COVID-19 vaccine. TCRdb keeps only in-frame clones here, not all; method: immunoSEQ multiplex PCR. Seen here are about 21,000 clones, approximately 82% observed once, and the top ten hold 35% to 45%. The source was peripheral blood, collected on day 0 of AZD1222 vaccination. These receptors were obtained from an adult in good health.

This sequence joins TRBV4-3 and TRBJ1-5; D not resolved. The V end was cut by 0 bases, the J end by 3 bases, with 9 bases between. The germline V gene has CDR1 LGHNA and CDR2 YSLEER. CDR3 length equals 15 residues. CDR3 sequence reads: CASSQDLDFNQPQHF. The DNA for the CDR3 is TGCGCCAGCAGCCAAGATCTGGATTTCAATCAGCCCCAGCATTTT.

The gene calls are TRBV6-5 and TRBJ2-6; TRBD1 might be the D (5 bases). V was pared by 8 bases and J by 2 bases, with 13 bases between. Germline values: CDR1 MNHEY, CDR2 SVGAGI. The CDR3 has 15 residues. The CDR3 protein is CASCPLGAGANVLTF. The CDR3 DNA follows: TGTGCCAGCTGTCCCCTAGGGGCTGGGGCCAACGTCCTGACTTTC.

The chain links TRBV2 to TRBJ2-2, with D perhaps matching TRBD2 (6 bases). Germline V gene lookup returns CDR1 SNHLY and CDR2 FYNNEI. V gave up 0 bases and J gave up 16 bases, with 18 bases separating them. The CDR3 extends over 14 amino acids. CDR3 bases: TGTGCCAGCAGTGAAGCAGACTTGGACCGGGAGTCGTTTTTT. Translated: CASSEADLDRESFF.

DNA for the CDR3: TGTGCCAGCAGGCAACCCGGACTAGCGGGGGTTTGGAATGAGCAGTTCTTC. Translating gives CASRQPGLAGVWNEQFF. This chain connects TRBV2 to TRBJ2-1; 13 bases map to TRBD2. Per germline, CDR1 SNHLY and CDR2 FYNNEI. J gave up 7 bases and V 6 bases, and 12 bases lay outside the gene matches. The length of the CDR3 is 17 residues.

V and J are TRBV10-1 and TRBJ1-4; D ambiguous. V dropped 3 bases and J dropped 2 bases, with 7 bases sitting between them. CDR3 length: 14 residues. The germline gives CDR1 WNHNN, CDR2 SYGVQD (reference sequence). The CDR3 DNA reads TGCGCCAGCAGTGAACCTGGGACTAATGAAAAACTGTTTTTT. As protein: CASSEPGTNEKLFF.

The gene calls are TRBV28 and TRBJ1-1; TRBD1 agrees at 8 bases. The junction had 1 base not matched to a gene; V was cut back by 5 bases and J by 5 bases. The CDR3 spans 12 residues. Germline V gene sequence: CDR1 MDHEN, CDR2 SYDVKM. CDR3 coding DNA: TGTGCCAGCAGTAACAGGGGGACTGAAGCTTTCTTT. Translating gives CASSNRGTEAFF.

The V call is TRBV27, the J call TRBJ2-2; D is uncertain. V lost 6 bases to trimming and J lost 4 bases, with 12 bases between them. Germline V gene lookup returns CDR1 MNHEY and CDR2 SMNVEV (reference sequence). CDR3 length: 14 residues. This CDR3 reads CASSTTGPTGELFF. In DNA, the CDR3 is TGTGCCAGCAGCACTACCGGGCCCACCGGGGAGCTGTTTTTT.

The chain employs TRBV7-2 and TRBJ1-6; D uncertain. Trimming pared 1 base from V and 5 bases from J, leaving 3 bases between. Germline V gives CDR1 SGHTA, CDR2 FQGNSA. CDR3 length: 13 residues. In nucleotides, the CDR3 is TGTGCCAGCAGCTTAGATGATAATTCACCCCTCCACTTT. This sequence encodes CASSLDDNSPLHF.

The chain uses TRBV2 and TRBJ2-7, with D perhaps TRBD1 or TRBD2 (5 bases each). Germline V lookup: CDR1 SNHLY, CDR2 FYNNEI. V lost 8 bases and J 0 bases, leaving 14 bases between the germline ends. The CDR3 sequence is 14 residues long. The CDR3 DNA is TGTGCCAGCGTGGGACGATTGAGCTCCTACGAGCAGTACTTC. Encoded protein: CASVGRLSSYEQYF.

The chain recombines TRBV30 with TRBJ1-1; D uncertain. V was shortened by 0 bases and J by 1 base, with 9 bases between the two germline ends. CDR3 length: 14 amino acids. Per germline, CDR1 GTSNPN and CDR2 SVGIG (reference sequence). CDR3 bases: TGTGCCTGGAGTGTACGCTTTGGGAACACTGAAGCTTTCTTT. Translated, it gives CAWSVRFGNTEAFF.

The chain is built from TRBV6-5 and TRBJ2-7; no definite D call. V lost 7 bases and J lost 1, with 11 bases in between. CDR1 and CDR2 (germline): MNHEY, SVGAGI. The CDR3 is 13 residues long. CDR3 protein: CASTPDGSYEQYF. The CDR3 DNA follows: TGTGCCAGCACTCCGGACGGTTCCTACGAGCAGTACTTC.

The chain has TRBV29-1 and TRBJ2-3; TRBD2 might be the D (5 bases). The V gene lost 5 bases and the J gene lost 0 bases, with 15 bases spanning the gap. Per the germline V gene, CDR1 is SQVTM and CDR2 is ANQGSEA. The CDR3 loop spans 15 amino acids. CDR3 in DNA: TGCAGCGTTTCTTCGGGGATCCTTAGCACAGATACGCAGTATTTT. This encodes CSVSSGILSTDTQYF.

The CDR3 DNA follows: TGTGCCAGCAGCCAGCTTCGGGTTTCTAGCACAGATACGCAGTATTTT. Its protein is CASSQLRVSSTDTQYF. V and J are TRBV7-9 and TRBJ2-3; D is unclear. The V gene's germline CDR1 is SEHNR and CDR2 FQNEAQ (reference sequence). Trimming removed 5 bases at V and 0 bases at J, with 15 bases between. The CDR3 sequence is 16 residues long.

V and J are TRBV7-9 and TRBJ2-7; 9 nucleotides line up with TRBD2. The CDR3 loop spans 16 amino acids. Trimming cost V 0 bases and J 2 bases; bases outside gene matches: 5. CDR1 SEHNR and CDR2 FQNEAQ come from the germline V gene (reference sequence). In DNA form, the CDR3 reads TGTGCCAGCAGCTTAGCCCCTAGCGGGGATGCCTACGAGCAGTACTTC. The encoded protein is CASSLAPSGDAYEQYF.

The chain carries TRBV28 and TRBJ1-5, with a tentative D call TRBD1 (6 bases). The CDR3 has 15 amino acids. The germline V and J ends were trimmed by 6 bases and 0 bases, with 12 bases remaining between them. Germline lookup yields CDR1 MDHEN and CDR2 SYDVKM. Here the CDR3 reads CASRSQGNSNQPQHF. For the CDR3, the DNA is TGTGCCAGCAGATCTCAGGGGAATAGCAATCAGCCCCAGCATTTT.

The CDR3 region has the DNA TGTGCCAGCTCAGACGGACAGGGCGGTGGCTATGGCTACACCTTC. Its translation: CASSDGQGGGYGYTF. The J gene is TRBJ1-2, the V gene TRBV18; TRBD1 agrees at 8 bases. Germline V CDR1 and CDR2: KGHSH, LQKENI. This CDR3 spans 15 amino acids. V trimming: 5 bases; J trimming: 4 bases; junction bases outside the gene matches: 9. Combining the CDR3 with reference TRBV18 and TRBJ1-2 gives the whole variable domain NAGVMQNPRHLVRRRGQEARLRCSPMKGHSHVYWYRQLPEEGLKFMVYLQKENIIDESGMPKERFSAEFPKEGPSILRIQQVVRGDSAAYFCASSDGQGGGYGYTFGSGTRLTVV.

This clone was recorded a few times. This sequence joins TRBV6-5 and TRBJ2-2; possible D gene TRBD1, 6 bases. The V gene's germline CDR1 is MNHEY and CDR2 SVGAGI. This CDR3 is built from 16 residues. Trimming removed 0 bases from V and 3 bases from J, with 11 bases in between. The CDR3 region is CASSYSRDTYTGELFF. The CDR3 DNA reads TGTGCCAGCAGTTACTCGAGGGACACCTACACCGGGGAGCTGTTTTTT.

The gene calls are TRBV11-3 and TRBJ1-5; unclear D gene. This CDR3 is 14 amino acids long. V was cut by 10 bases and J by 5 bases, with 18 bases left in between. Germline V lookup: CDR1 SGHNT, CDR2 YENEEA. CDR3 sequence reads: CATPYPRKDQPQHF. The CDR3 DNA follows: TGTGCCACCCCCTACCCCAGGAAAGATCAGCCCCAGCATTTT.

The chain employs TRBV11-1 and TRBJ2-7, with no clear D. Trimming took 1 base from V and 1 from J, leaving 5 bases between them. Germline CDR1 SGHAT, CDR2 FQDESV (reference sequence). The CDR3 covers 13 residues. This CDR3 is CASSLGSSYEQYF. The CDR3 DNA reads as TGTGCCAGCAGCTTAGGTTCTTCCTACGAGCAGTACTTC. Full variable domain (outside the CDR3, taken from reference TRBV11-1 and TRBJ2-7): EAEVAQSPRYKITEKSQAVAFWCDPISGHATLYWYRQILGQGPELLVQFQDESVVDDSQLPKDRFSAERLKGVDSTLKIQPAELGDSAMYLCASSLGSSYEQYFGPGTRLTVT.

The chain is built from TRBV7-8 and TRBJ1-1; D is unresolved. The V end was cut by 0 bases, the J end by 3 bases, with 2 bases between. CDR1 SGHVS and CDR2 FQNEAQ come from the germline V gene. The CDR3 totals 12 residues. The DNA for the CDR3 is TGTGCCAGCAGCTTAGCGTACACTGAAGCTTTCTTT. Protein product: CASSLAYTEAFF. Combining the CDR3 with reference TRBV7-8 and TRBJ1-1 gives the whole variable domain GAGVSQSPRYKVAKRGQDVALRCDPISGHVSLFWYQQALGQGPEFLTYFQNEAQLDKSGLPSDRFFAERPEGSVSTLKIQRTQQEDSAVYLCASSLAYTEAFFGQGTRLTVV.

The chain links TRBV27 to TRBJ2-1, with 7 bases matching TRBD1. J gave up 6 bases and V 3 bases, and 5 bases lay outside the gene matches. The germline CDR1 and CDR2 sequences are MNHEY and SMNVEV (reference sequence). CDR3 length: 14 amino acids. The CDR3 DNA reads TGTGCCAGCAGTTTCCGGACAGGAGGCAATGAGCAGTTCTTC. Translated: CASSFRTGGNEQFF.

The V call is TRBV19, the J call TRBJ2-2, with D unclear. The CDR3 runs to 13 residues. Trimming removed 7 bases from V and 4 bases from J, with 10 bases in between. Germline CDR1 and CDR2: LNHDA and SQIVND (reference sequence). The CDR3 loop reads CASNWVSTGELFF. The CDR3 region has the DNA TGTGCCAGTAATTGGGTGTCCACCGGGGAGCTGTTTTTT. The whole variable domain, filled in from reference TRBV19 and TRBJ2-2, reads DGGITQSPKYLFRKEGQNVTLSCEQNLNHDAMYWYRQDPGQGLRLIYYSQIVNDFQKGDIAEGYSVSREKKESFPLTVTSAQKNPTAFYLCASNWVSTGELFFGEGSRLTVL.

V is TRBV5-5 and J is TRBJ1-3; D remains ambiguous. There are 15 residues in the CDR3. V lost 0 bases and J lost 0, with 7 bases in between. Per the germline V gene, CDR1 is SGHKS and CDR2 is YYEKEE (reference sequence). The CDR3 bases are TGTGCCAGCAGCTTGGAAGGTAGCTCTGGAAACACCATATATTTT. It is translated as CASSLEGSSGNTIYF.

The chain combines TRBV19 with TRBJ2-3; TRBD2 matches 9 bases. CDR3 size: 15 residues. Trimming removed 3 bases from V and 1 base from J; junction bases left unmatched: 2. CDR1 and CDR2 from the germline V gene are LNHDA and SQIVND (reference sequence). CDR3 sequence reads: CASSIRLAGTDTQYF. CDR3 sequence (DNA): TGTGCCAGTAGTATCCGACTAGCGGGCACAGATACGCAGTATTTT. Full variable domain (remainder filled in from reference TRBV19 and TRBJ2-3): DGGITQSPKYLFRKEGQNVTLSCEQNLNHDAMYWYRQDPGQGLRLIYYSQIVNDFQKGDIAEGYSVSREKKESFPLTVTSAQKNPTAFYLCASSIRLAGTDTQYFGPGTRLTVL.

The chain combines TRBV7-9 with TRBJ1-2; TRBD1 matches 10 bases. V lost 1 base to trimming and J lost 4 bases; unmatched junction nucleotides: 3. The CDR3 consists of 15 residues. From germline, CDR1 is SEHNR and CDR2 FQNEAQ (reference sequence). The DNA of the CDR3 is TGTGCCAGCAGCTTAGTGGGGACAGGGGTCTATGGCTACACCTTC. This codes for CASSLVGTGVYGYTF.

The chain couples TRBV3-1 (or the pseudogene TRBV3-2) to TRBJ2-2, with 8 bases aligning to TRBD2. The CDR3 contains 16 residues. V gave up 4 bases and J gave up 4 bases; unmatched junction bases: 8. Germline lookup yields CDR1 LGHDT and CDR2 YNNKEL (reference sequence). The CDR3 sequence: CASSPSRGDGTGELFF. Written as DNA, the CDR3 is TGTGCCAGCAGCCCGTCGCGGGGGGACGGCACCGGGGAGCTGTTTTTT.

A few counts support this clone. The CDR3 region is CASSLGRDNEQFF. CDR3 bases: TGTGCCAGCAGCTTAGGTAGGGACAATGAGCAGTTCTTC. The chain carries TRBV7-8 and TRBJ2-1; no definite D call. In germline, CDR1 is SGHVS, CDR2 FQNEAQ. The germline V and J ends were trimmed by 1 base and 5 bases, with 6 bases remaining between them. This CDR3 is 13 amino acids long.

This rearrangement joins TRBV7-2 to TRBJ1-2, with D possibly matching TRBD1 (6 bases). The CDR3 runs 14 residues. Germline V CDR1 and CDR2: SGHTA, FQGNSA. V shed 4 bases and J shed 7 bases, with 16 bases lying between them. In nucleotides, the CDR3 is TGTGCCAGCAGCTCCCAAACAGGGTCGGGTGGCTACACCTTC. As protein: CASSSQTGSGGYTF.

V and J are TRBV9 and TRBJ1-5, with 7 nucleotides matching TRBD1. CDR3 length equals 15 residues. J gave up 0 bases and V 1 base, and 1 base lay outside the gene matches. Germline lookup yields CDR1 SGDLS and CDR2 YYNGEE. The CDR3 protein is CASSVTGDSNQPQHF. Written as DNA, the CDR3 is TGTGCCAGCAGCGTAACAGGGGATAGCAATCAGCCCCAGCATTTT.